This entry concerns a single TCR beta chain. Its antigen remains unidentified. No base quality information exists; no much larger clone differs at one position. This entry belongs to a study of siplizumab effects on memory and regulatory T cells (dated by TCRdb to the late 2010s). With regard to the full study: The study looked at the effect of siplizumab, an anti-CD2 antibody, on alloreactive T-cell subsets in allogeneic mixed lymphocyte reactions made from human PBMCs.

TCRbeta CDR3 sequencing was performed on sorted unstimulated T cells and on proliferating T cells recovered from mixed lymphocyte reactions. Fresh whole blood from approximately 9 HLA-typed healthy donors was used to isolate PBMCs. To map where alloreactive clones came from, unstimulated CD4+ non-regulatory T cells were FACS-sorted. Its CDR3 holds 15 amino acids, cysteine through phenylalanine. The sequence is cut down to CDR3 DNA, 45 bases in frame from base 1. CDR1 and CDR2, per the germline V gene, are MDHEN and SYDVKM. Trimming leaves V shorter by 6 bases and J shorter by 0 bases, with the junction holding 4 bases beyond the gene matches. Study-wide conclusions, independent of this receptor: Siplizumab significantly reduced the cumulative frequency of alloreactive sequences traceable to unstimulated CD4+ memory T cells. Sequences below about 10^-5 frequency were poorly captured, so only a minor fraction of alloreactive clones could be mapped to unstimulated subsets. A naive or memory phenotype could not be assigned to roughly 80-97% of proliferating CD4+ or CD8+ clones. Among mappable alloreactive CD4+ clones, an average Treg-derived fraction of 68.8% was observed with siplizumab, compared with 26.9% in control reactions. Compared with memory T cells, unstimulated naive T cells appeared more diverse, and naive cells seemed to make a substantial contribution to the alloresponse. The suppressive function of proliferating Tregs from siplizumab cultures was not functionally confirmed.

The protocol used for the library was the immunoSEQ multiplex PCR assay. Around 100,000 TCR templates per sample were assayed by the deep sequencing platform. Genomic DNA extracted from sorted T cells was used for TCRbeta CDR3 sequencing. In the original analysis: The R programming language was used for clonal analysis of TCRbeta CDR3 data. Alloreactive CD4+ and CD8+ clones were defined by comparing unstimulated samples with post-reaction CFSE-low samples. Alloreactive CD4+ clones were assigned to regulatory or non-regulatory origin by matching sequences to sorted unstimulated Treg and non-Treg repertoires. In its TCRdb copy, this immuneACCESS table keeps in-frame sequences only and misses some clones. Where compared with another copy, unresolved V genes explain less than half of these, and the others have no known cause. V and J calls and clone size come straight from that table; D and trimming were deduced from the DNA. In this sample the table shows approximately 94,000 clones, about 94% of which occur a single time. The ten top clones hold about 1.2% of the sample.

This TCR derives from a human donor in good health. Sequencing used non-Treg CD4+ T cells sorted from blood. According to the study, the label for this sample's cell subset or site signals: FACS-sorted unstimulated CD4+ non-regulatory T cells. The receptor chain draws on TRBV28 and TRBJ2-7; 11 bases in between match TRBD2. The sequence in DNA is TGTGCCAGCAGCGGGACTAGCGGAATCTCCTACGAGCAGTACTTC. This sequence encodes CASSGTSGISYEQYF.